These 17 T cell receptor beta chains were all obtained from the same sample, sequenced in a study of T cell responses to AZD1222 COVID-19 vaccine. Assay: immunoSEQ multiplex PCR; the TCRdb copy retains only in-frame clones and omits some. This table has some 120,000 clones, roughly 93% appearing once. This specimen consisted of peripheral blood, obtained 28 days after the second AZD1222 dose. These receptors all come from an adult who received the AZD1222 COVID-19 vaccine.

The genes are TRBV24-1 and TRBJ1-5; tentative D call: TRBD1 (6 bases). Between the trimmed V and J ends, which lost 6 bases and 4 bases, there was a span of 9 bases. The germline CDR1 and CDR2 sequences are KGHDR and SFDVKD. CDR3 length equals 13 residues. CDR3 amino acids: CATSFTGNQPQHF. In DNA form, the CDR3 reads TGTGCCACCAGTTTCACAGGGAATCAGCCCCAGCATTTT.

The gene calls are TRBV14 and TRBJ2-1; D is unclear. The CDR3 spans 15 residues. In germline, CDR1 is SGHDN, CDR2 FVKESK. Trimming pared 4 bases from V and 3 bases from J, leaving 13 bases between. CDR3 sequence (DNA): TGTGCCAGCAGCCCGGAAGGCGCTGGCTACAATGAGCAGTTCTTC. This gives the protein CASSPEGAGYNEQFF.

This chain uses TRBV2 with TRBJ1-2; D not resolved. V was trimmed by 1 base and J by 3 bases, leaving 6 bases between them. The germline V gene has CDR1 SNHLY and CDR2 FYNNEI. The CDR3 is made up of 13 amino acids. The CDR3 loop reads CASSEDSDYGYTF. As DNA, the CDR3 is TGTGCCAGCAGTGAAGACAGCGACTATGGCTACACCTTC.

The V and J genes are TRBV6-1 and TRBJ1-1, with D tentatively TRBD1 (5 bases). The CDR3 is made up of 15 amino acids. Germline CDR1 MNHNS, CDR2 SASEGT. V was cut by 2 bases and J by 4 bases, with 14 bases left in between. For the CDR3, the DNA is TGTGCCAGCAGTGAATGGGAGGGGATGGTCACTGAAGCTTTCTTT. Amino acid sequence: CASSEWEGMVTEAFF.

CDR3 nucleotides: TGTGCCAGCAGTTACTGGGACACTAATTCACCCCTCCACTTT. It translates to CASSYWDTNSPLHF. The V and J genes are TRBV28 and TRBJ1-6; D possibly corresponds to TRBD1 (6 bases). Germline values: CDR1 MDHEN, CDR2 SYDVKM. Trimming shortened V by 4 bases and J by 6 bases, and 10 bases separated the two germline ends. The CDR3 length is 14 residues.

The CDR3 spells CASSQGTSGPNEQFF. In DNA, the CDR3 is TGTGCCAGCAGCCAAGGGACTAGCGGACCAAATGAGCAGTTCTTC. This chain uses TRBV4-2 with TRBJ2-1, with 10 positions matching TRBD2. The germline CDR1 and CDR2 sequences are LGHNA and YNFKEQ. There are 15 residues in the CDR3. V lost 1 base and J lost 7; bases outside the gene matches: 4.

DNA for the CDR3: TGCGCCAGCAGCTCAGGGGCCGGGAATTCACCCCTCCACTTT. Its protein is CASSSGAGNSPLHF. V gene TRBV5-1 combines with J gene TRBJ1-6, with TRBD1 as a possible D gene (6 bases). V was trimmed by 3 bases and J by 7 bases, leaving 11 bases between them. Germline CDR1 and CDR2: SGHRS and YFSETQ. This CDR3 is 14 amino acids long.

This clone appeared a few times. The CDR3 bases are TGCGCCAGCAGCTTGGATCCAGGGGCCGCAGCTAATGAAAAACTGTTTTTT. It codes for CASSLDPGAAANEKLFF. V usage is TRBV5-1 and J usage is TRBJ1-4, with D maybe TRBD1 (6 bases). CDR1 is SGHRS, CDR2 YFSETQ, per germline. Trimming removed 0 bases at V and 3 bases at J, with 15 bases between. This CDR3 region has 17 residues.

The CDR3 DNA sequence: TGTGCCAGCAGTTTTGTGGCTAGCGGAAACTACGAGCAGTACTTC. Its translation is CASSFVASGNYEQYF. The rearrangement uses TRBV27 and TRBJ2-7, with TRBD2 matching over 7 bases. Trimming removed 3 bases from V and 3 bases from J; junction bases left unmatched: 8. Germline values: CDR1 MNHEY, CDR2 SMNVEV (reference sequence). The CDR3 length is 15 residues.

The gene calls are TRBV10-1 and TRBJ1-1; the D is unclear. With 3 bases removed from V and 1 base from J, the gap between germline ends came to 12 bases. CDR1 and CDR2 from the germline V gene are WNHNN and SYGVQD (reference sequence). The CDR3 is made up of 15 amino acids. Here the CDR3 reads CASSESGRGNTEAFF. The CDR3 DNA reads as TGCGCCAGCAGTGAATCCGGACGAGGGAACACTGAAGCTTTCTTT.

The CDR3 DNA reads as TGTGCCAGCAGTCAGGGAACCACCAGGGAGACCCAGTACTTC. Protein: CASSQGTTRETQYF. V and J are TRBV27 and TRBJ2-5; a possible D gene is TRBD1 (5 bases). Germline lookup yields CDR1 MNHEY and CDR2 SMNVEV (reference sequence). Trimming removed 5 bases at V and 5 bases at J, with 15 bases between. CDR3 size: 14 residues.

The CDR3 reads CATSPQGYNSPLHF. In nucleotides, the CDR3 is TGTGCCACCAGTCCCCAGGGCTATAATTCACCCCTCCACTTT. This chain uses TRBV15 with TRBJ1-6; TRBD1 is a possible D gene (5 bases). The CDR3 length is 14 residues. Trimming took off 6 bases at V and 3 bases at J, with 9 bases between the two ends. Germline CDR1 LNHNV, CDR2 YYDKDF (reference sequence).

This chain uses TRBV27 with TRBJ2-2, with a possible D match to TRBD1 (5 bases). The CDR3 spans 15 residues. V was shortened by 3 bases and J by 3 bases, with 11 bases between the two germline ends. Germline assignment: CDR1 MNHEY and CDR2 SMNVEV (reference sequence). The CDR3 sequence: CASSFRATDTGELFF. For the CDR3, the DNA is TGTGCCAGCAGTTTCAGGGCTACTGACACCGGGGAGCTGTTTTTT.

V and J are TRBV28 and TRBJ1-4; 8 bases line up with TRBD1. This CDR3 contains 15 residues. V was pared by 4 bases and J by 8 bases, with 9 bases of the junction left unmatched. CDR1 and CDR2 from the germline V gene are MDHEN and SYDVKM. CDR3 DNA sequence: TGTGCCAGCAGTTCCCCCGGACAGGGTCGCGAAAAACTGTTTTTT. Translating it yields CASSSPGQGREKLFF.

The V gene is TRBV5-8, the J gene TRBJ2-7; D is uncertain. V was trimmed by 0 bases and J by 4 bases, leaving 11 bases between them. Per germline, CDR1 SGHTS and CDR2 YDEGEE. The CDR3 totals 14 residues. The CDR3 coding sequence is TGTGCCAGCAGCTTGGGGCCAGGCTTGTACGAGCAGTACTTC. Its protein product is CASSLGPGLYEQYF.

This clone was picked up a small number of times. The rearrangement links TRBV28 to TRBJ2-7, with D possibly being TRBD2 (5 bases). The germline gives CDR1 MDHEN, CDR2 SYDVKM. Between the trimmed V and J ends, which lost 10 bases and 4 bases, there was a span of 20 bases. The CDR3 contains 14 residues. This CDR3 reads CATHVAGRRYEQYF. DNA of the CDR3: TGTGCCACCCACGTTGCGGGTCGACGATACGAGCAGTACTTC.

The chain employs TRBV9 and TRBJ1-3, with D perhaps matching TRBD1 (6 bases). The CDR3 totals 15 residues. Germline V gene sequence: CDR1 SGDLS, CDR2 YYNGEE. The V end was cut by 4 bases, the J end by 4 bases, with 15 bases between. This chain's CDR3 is CASSSTGSRGNTIYF. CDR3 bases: TGTGCCAGCAGCTCCACAGGGTCGCGAGGAAACACCATATATTTT.